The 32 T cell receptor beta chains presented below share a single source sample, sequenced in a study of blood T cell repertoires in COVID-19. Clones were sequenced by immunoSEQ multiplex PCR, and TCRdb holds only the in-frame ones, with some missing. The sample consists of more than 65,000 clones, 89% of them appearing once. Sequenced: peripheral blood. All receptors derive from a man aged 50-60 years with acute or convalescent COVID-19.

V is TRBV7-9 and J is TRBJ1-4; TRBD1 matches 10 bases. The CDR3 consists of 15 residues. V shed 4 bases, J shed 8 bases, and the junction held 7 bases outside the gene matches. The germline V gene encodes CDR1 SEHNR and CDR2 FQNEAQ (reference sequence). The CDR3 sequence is CASSSDRGLGEKLFF. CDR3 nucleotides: TGTGCCAGCAGCTCCGACAGGGGGCTCGGCGAAAAACTGTTTTTT. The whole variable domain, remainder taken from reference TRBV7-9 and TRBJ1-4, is DTGVSQNPRHKITKRGQNVTFRCDPISEHNRLYWYRQTLGQGPEFLTYFQNEAQLEKSRLLSDRFSAERPKGSFSTLEIQRTEQGDSAMYLCASSSDRGLGEKLFFGSGTQLSVL.

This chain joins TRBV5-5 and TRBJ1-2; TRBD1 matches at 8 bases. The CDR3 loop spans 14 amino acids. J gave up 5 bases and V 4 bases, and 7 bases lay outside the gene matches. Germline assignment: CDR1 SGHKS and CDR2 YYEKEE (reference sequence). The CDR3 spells CASSTGQGVYGYTF. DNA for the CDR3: TGTGCCAGCAGCACTGGACAGGGTGTTTATGGCTACACCTTC.

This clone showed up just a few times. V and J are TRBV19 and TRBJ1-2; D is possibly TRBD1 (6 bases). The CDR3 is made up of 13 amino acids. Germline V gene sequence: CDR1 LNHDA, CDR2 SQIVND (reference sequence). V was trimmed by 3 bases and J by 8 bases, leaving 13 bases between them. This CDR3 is CASSILTGTGYTF. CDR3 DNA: TGTGCCAGTAGTATCTTGACAGGAACAGGCTACACCTTC.

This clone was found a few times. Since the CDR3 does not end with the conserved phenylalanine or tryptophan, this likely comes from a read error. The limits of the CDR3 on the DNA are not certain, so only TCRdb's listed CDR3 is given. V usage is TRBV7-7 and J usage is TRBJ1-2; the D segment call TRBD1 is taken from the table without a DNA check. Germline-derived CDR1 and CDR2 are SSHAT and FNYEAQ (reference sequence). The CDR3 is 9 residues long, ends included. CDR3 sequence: CASSETGRP.

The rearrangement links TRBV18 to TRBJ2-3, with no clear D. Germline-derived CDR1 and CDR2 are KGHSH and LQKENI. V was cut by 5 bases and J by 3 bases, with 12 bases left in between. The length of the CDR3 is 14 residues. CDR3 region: CASSETIQTDTQYF. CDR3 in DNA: TGTGCCAGCTCAGAAACCATTCAGACAGATACGCAGTATTTT.

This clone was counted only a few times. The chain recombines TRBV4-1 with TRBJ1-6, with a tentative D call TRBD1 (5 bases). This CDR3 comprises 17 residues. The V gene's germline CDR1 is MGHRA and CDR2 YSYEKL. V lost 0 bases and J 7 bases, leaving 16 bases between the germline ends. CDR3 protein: CASSQDWGDTTNSPLHF. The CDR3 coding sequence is TGCGCCAGCAGCCAAGATTGGGGGGATACCACGAATTCACCCCTCCACTTT.

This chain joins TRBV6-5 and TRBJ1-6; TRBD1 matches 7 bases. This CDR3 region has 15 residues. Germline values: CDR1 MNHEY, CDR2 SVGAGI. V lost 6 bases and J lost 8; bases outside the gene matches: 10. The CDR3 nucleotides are TGTGCCAGCAGATGGAACAACAGGGGAGATTCACCCCTCCACTTT. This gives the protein CASRWNNRGDSPLHF.

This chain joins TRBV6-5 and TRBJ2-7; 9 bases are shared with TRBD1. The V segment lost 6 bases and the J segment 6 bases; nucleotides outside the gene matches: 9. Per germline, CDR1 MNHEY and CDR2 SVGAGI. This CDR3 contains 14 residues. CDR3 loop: CASRTGTGFLEQYV. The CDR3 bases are TGTGCCAGCAGGACCGGGACAGGGTTCCTCGAGCAGTACGTC.

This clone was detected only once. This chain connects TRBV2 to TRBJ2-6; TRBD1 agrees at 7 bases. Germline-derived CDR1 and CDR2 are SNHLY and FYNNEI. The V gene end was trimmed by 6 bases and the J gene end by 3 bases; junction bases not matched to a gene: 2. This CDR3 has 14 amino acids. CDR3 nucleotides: TGTGCCAGCAGCGACAGGGTTGGGGCCAACGTCCTGACTTTC. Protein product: CASSDRVGANVLTF.

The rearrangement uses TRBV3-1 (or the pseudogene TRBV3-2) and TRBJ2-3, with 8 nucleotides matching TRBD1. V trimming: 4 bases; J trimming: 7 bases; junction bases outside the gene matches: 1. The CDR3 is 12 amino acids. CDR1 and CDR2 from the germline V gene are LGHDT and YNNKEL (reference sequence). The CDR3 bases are TGTGCCAGCAGCCCAGGGGGCCATACGCAGTATTTT. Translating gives CASSPGGHTQYF.

As DNA, the CDR3 is TGTGCCAGCAGTTTAGGTACAGGGGGTCCGCAGTATTTT. This gives the protein CASSLGTGGPQYF. The chain employs TRBV28 and TRBJ2-3; 8 nucleotides line up with TRBD1. This CDR3 is 13 amino acids long. Germline loops: CDR1 MDHEN, CDR2 SYDVKM. Trimming took 2 bases from V and 10 from J; bases not matched to a gene: 5.

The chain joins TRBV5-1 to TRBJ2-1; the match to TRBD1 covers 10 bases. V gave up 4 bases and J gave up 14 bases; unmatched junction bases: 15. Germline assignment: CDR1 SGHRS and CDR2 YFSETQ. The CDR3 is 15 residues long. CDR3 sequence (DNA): TGCGCCAGCAGCCCTTTGGGACAGGGGTCTCGCGAGGAGTTCTTC. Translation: CASSPLGQGSREEFF.

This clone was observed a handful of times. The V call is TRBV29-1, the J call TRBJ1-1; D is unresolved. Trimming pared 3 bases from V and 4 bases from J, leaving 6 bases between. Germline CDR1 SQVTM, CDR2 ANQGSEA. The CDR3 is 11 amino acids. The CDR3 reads CSVDGGTEAFF. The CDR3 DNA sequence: TGCAGCGTTGACGGTGGCACTGAAGCTTTCTTT.

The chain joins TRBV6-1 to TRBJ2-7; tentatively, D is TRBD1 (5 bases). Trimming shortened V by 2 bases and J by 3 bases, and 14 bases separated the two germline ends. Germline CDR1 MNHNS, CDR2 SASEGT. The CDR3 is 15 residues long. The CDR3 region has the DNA TGTGCCAGCAGTGAAAATGTAGGGCAGGGCTACGAGCAGTACTTC. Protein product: CASSENVGQGYEQYF.

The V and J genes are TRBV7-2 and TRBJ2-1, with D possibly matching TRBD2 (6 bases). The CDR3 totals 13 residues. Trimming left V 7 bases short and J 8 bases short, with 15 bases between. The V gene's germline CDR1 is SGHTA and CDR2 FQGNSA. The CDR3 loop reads CASTTYGGDEQFF. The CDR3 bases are TGTGCCAGCACCACTTACGGAGGGGATGAGCAGTTCTTC.

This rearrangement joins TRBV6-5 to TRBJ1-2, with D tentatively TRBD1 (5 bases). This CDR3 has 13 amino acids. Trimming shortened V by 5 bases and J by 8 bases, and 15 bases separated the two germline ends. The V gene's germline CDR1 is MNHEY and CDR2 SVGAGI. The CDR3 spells CASSKSTGPGYTF. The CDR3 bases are TGTGCCAGCAGTAAATCAACAGGACCCGGCTACACCTTC.

CDR3 sequence: CASSLEGTGALGYTF. The CDR3 DNA follows: TGTGCCAGCAGCTTAGAGGGGACAGGGGCCTTGGGCTACACCTTC. The V gene is TRBV7-2, the J gene TRBJ1-2; 10 bases fit TRBD1. Germline CDR1 is SGHTA and CDR2 is FQGNSA. The junction had 7 bases not matched to a gene; V was cut back by 1 base and J by 8 bases. The CDR3 consists of 15 residues.

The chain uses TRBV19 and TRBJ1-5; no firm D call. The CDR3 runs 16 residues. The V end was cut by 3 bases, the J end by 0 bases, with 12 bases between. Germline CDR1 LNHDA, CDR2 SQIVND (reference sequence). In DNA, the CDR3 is TGTGCCAGTAGTATTTTGGCGGGTACTAGCAATCAGCCCCAGCATTTT. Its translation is CASSILAGTSNQPQHF. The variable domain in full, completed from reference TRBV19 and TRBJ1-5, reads DGGITQSPKYLFRKEGQNVTLSCEQNLNHDAMYWYRQDPGQGLRLIYYSQIVNDFQKGDIAEGYSVSREKKESFPLTVTSAQKNPTAFYLCASSILAGTSNQPQHFGDGTRLSIL.

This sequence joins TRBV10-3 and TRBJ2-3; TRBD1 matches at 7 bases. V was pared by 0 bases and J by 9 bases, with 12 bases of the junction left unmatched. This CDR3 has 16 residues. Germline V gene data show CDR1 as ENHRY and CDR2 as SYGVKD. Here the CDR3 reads CAISESGDSNSRTQYF. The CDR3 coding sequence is TGTGCCATCAGTGAGTCCGGGGACAGTAACTCGAGGACGCAGTATTTT.

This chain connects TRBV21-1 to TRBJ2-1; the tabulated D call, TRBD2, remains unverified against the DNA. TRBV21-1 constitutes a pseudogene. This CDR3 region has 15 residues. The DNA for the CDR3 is TGTGCCAGCAGCAAAGCGGGGAGCTCCTACAATGAGCAGTTCTTC. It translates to CASSKAGSSYNEQFF.

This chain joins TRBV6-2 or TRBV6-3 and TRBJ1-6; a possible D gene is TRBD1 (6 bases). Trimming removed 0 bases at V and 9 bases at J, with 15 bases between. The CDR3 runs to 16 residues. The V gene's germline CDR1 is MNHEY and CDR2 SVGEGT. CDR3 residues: CASSYSLTVRGSPLHF. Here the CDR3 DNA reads TGTGCCAGCAGTTACTCGTTGACCGTCAGGGGTTCACCCCTCCACTTT.

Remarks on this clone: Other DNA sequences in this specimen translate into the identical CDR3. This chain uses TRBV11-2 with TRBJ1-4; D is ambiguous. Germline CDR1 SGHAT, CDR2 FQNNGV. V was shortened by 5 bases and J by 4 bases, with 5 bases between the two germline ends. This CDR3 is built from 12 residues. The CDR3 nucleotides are TGTGCCAGCAGCCCCTTTAATGAAAAACTGTTTTTT. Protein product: CASSPFNEKLFF. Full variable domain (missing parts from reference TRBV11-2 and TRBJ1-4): EAGVAQSPRYKIIEKRQSVAFWCNPISGHATLYWYQQILGQGPKLLIQFQNNGVVDDSQLPKDRFSAERLKGVDSTLKIQPAKLEDSAVYLCASSPFNEKLFFGSGTQLSVL.

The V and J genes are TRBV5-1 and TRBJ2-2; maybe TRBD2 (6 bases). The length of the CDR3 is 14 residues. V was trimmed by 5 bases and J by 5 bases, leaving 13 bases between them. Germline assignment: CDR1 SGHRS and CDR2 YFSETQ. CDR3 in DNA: TGCGCCAGCAGTCGGGACCGGGGGACCGGGGAGCTGTTTTTT. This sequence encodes CASSRDRGTGELFF.

CDR3 bases: TGTGCCAGCTCACCACAGGGGTCCTCCCCAACCTACGAGCAGTACTTC. Its translation: CASSPQGSSPTYEQYF. The V and J genes are TRBV18 and TRBJ2-7; perhaps TRBD1 as D (5 bases). The CDR3 contains 16 residues. The germline V and J ends were trimmed by 1 base and 2 bases, with 15 bases remaining between them. Per germline, CDR1 KGHSH and CDR2 LQKENI.

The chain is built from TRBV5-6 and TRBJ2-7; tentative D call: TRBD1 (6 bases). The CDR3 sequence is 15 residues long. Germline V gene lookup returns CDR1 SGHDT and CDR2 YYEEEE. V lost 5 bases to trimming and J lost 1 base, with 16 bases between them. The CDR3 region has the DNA TGTGCCAGCAGTTTATGGACAGTTACATCCTACGAGCAGTACTTC. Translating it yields CASSLWTVTSYEQYF.

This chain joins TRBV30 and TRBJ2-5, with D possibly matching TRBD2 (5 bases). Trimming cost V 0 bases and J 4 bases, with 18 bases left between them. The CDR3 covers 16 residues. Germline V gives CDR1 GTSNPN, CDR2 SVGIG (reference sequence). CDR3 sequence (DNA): TGTGCCTGGAGTGTACTCGGGCGGGTGGGGATAGAGACCCAGTACTTC. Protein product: CAWSVLGRVGIETQYF. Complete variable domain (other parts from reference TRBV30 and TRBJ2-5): SQTIHQWPATLVQPVGSPLSLECTVEGTSNPNLYWYRQAAGRGLQLLFYSVGIGQISSEVPQNLSASRPQDRQFILSSKKLLLSDSGFYLCAWSVLGRVGIETQYFGPGTRLLVL.

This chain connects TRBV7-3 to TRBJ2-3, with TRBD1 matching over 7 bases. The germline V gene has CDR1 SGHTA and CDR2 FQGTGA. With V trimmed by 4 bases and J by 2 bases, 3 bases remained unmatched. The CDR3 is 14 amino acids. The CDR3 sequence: CASSSGQNTDTQYF. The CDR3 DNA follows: TGTGCCAGCAGCTCGGGACAGAACACAGATACGCAGTATTTT.

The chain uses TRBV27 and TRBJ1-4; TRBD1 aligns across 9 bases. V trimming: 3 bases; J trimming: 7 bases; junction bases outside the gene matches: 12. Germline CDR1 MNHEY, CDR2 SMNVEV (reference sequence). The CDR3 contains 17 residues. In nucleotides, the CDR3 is TGTGCCAGCAGTTTTGGTTTTACAGGGGGCGCAGGTGAAAAACTGTTTTTT. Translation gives CASSFGFTGGAGEKLFF.

CDR3 sequence: CALHFGTQETQYF. DNA for the CDR3: TGTGCCCTGCATTTCGGGACTCAAGAGACCCAGTACTTC. The chain couples TRBV6-5 to TRBJ2-5; D possibly corresponds to TRBD2 (6 bases). From germline, CDR1 is MNHEY and CDR2 SVGAGI. V shed 11 bases and J shed 2 bases, with 15 bases lying between them. The CDR3 consists of 13 residues.

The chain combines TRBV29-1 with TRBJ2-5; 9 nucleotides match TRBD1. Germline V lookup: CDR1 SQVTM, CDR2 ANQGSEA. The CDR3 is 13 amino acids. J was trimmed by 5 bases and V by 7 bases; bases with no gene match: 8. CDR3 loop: CSALGTGRETQYF. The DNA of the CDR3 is TGCAGCGCCCTGGGGACAGGGAGGGAGACCCAGTACTTC.

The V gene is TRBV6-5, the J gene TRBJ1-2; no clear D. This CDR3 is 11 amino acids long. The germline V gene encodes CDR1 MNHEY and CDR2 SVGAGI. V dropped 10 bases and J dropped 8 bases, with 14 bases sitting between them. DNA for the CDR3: TGTGCCACTCTGTCCGTTTTAGGCTACACCTTC. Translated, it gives CATLSVLGYTF.

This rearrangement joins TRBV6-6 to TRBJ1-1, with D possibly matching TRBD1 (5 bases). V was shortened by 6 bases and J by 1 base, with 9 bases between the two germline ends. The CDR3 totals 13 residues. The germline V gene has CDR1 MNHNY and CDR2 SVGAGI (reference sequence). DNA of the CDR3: TGTGCCAGCAGGAAACAGGAGAACACTGAAGCTTTCTTT. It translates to CASRKQENTEAFF.